This T cell receptor beta chain was sequenced for a study of blood T cell repertoires in COVID-19. Study-wide context: Nucleic acid was either cDNA or gDNA, and it came from T cells, B-cell-depleted T cells, or PBMCs.

Per the authors' pipeline: By means of reference gene primer amplification, nucleated cell counts were estimated. Produced via immunoSEQ multiplex PCR; TCRdb's table is partial and in-frame only. That table furnishes V, J and clone size, whereas the DNA furnished D and trimming. The sample lists about 260,000 clones; 85% to 90% were seen once. Participants classified as exposed had met a COVID-19 case within 2 weeks before study entry. The germline V gene has CDR1 SGHDN and CDR2 FVKESK. V shed 4 bases and J shed 15 bases, with 22 bases lying between them. The CDR3 is 14 amino acids. This clonotype was sampled from a man in his fifties or sixties who had been exposed to COVID-19. Sequenced: PBMCs or T cells enriched from blood (not recorded which). V is TRBV14 and J is TRBJ2-1; D might be TRBD1 (5 bases). The CDR3 reads CASSPNAVGTGRFF. The DNA for the CDR3 is TGTGCCAGCAGCCCTAACGCGGTGGGTACAGGCCGGTTCTTC.